This T cell receptor beta chain was recorded in a study of T-cell reconstitution after alpha-beta-depleted transplantation in children. The table lists this clonotype with many counts. J gave up 5 bases and V 6 bases, and 5 bases lay outside the gene matches. CDR1 SQVTM and CDR2 ANQGSEA come from the germline V gene. The CDR3 has 13 amino acids. Unique molecular identifiers were incorporated into the prepared TCRbeta library. TCRdb re-called the PCR reads through MiXCR, storing one row per CDR3 protein. The table records 490,000 or so distinct CDR3 sequences, around 12% of them present only once. The rearrangement joins TRBV29-1 to TRBJ1-1; 11 positions agree with TRBD1. Specimen: PBMCs from the stem cell graft donor, collected from the stem cell graft. The receptor comes from a human donor who donated a stem cell graft to a child with combined immunodeficiency. The CDR3 region is CSVPGTGGTEAFF. DNA for the CDR3: TGCAGCGTCCCCGGGACAGGGGGAACTGAAGCTTTCTTT.